Detailed here is one TCR beta chain. Its antigen is undetermined. The read ends 3 residues before the CDR3 terminus; that terminus is restored from the germline J gene. The source of the sample is a study of Tregs in tolerant kidney transplant recipients. Sequencing was performed with immunoSEQ multiplex PCR; in TCRdb, only in-frame clones are kept and a portion is missing. The specimen's table records around 33,000 clones. Study outcomes and limitations: Tolerant patients' donor-specific Tregs expanded beyond overall Tregs, suggesting antigen-driven growth.

Trimming cost V 8 bases and J 6 bases; bases outside gene matches: 12. Germline values: CDR1 MRHNA, CDR2 SNTAGT. CDR3 length: 15 amino acids. Unstimulated Tregs (CD4+CD25+CD127-) and CD4+CD25- non-Tregs were sorted from PBMCs. The chain links TRBV6-4 to TRBJ2-2; 7 bases map to TRBD2. Sequenced here: CD8+ T cells from blood, sampled before the transplant. The sequence was collected from a human donor who received a combined kidney and bone marrow transplant. CDR3 region: CASAPVGGYPGELFF. CDR3 DNA, as far as it was read: TGTGCCAGCGCCCCGGTCGGGGGGTATCCCGGGGAG.